This TCR beta chain stems from a study of cytomegalovirus exposure and HLA in healthy donors. PCR was performed using 60 Vbeta and 13 Jbeta primers. Assay used: immunoSEQ multiplex PCR; TCRdb lists only in-frame clones, some missing. The sample records roughly 150,000 clones, around 70% being singletons. The CDR3 is 16 residues long. Germline CDR1 LNHDA, CDR2 SQIVND (reference sequence). With 3 bases removed from V and 1 base from J, the gap between germline ends came to 15 bases. This clone has more than one count but fewer than ten. The TCR was taken from a man aged 40-49 years in good health and CMV-seronegative. Sequenced: PBMCs. J is TRBJ2-5 and V is TRBV19, with D maybe TRBD2 (6 bases). CDR3: CASSMPSGEAQETQYF. The CDR3 coding sequence is TGTGCCAGTAGTATGCCCTCGGGGGAGGCCCAAGAGACCCAGTACTTC.